This T cell receptor beta chain came from a study of blood T cells in healthy people across ages. Notes on this clonotype: Antigen unknown.

The germline CDR1 and CDR2 sequences are LGHNA and YNFKEQ. V shed 0 bases and J 6 bases; nucleotides not matched to a gene: 11. The length of the CDR3 is 17 residues. Overall study results and limits: Across the age range, TCR beta diversity per million T cells fell in a roughly linear way.

Primed by a sample-barcoded 5' primer and a J-beta primer mix, a second PCR proceeded for roughly 6 to 12 cycles. MiXCR, run by TCRdb on the 5' RACE reads, gives a single entry per CDR3 protein. The sample contains about 1,500,000 distinct CDR3 sequences, roughly 40% of which appear only once. J is TRBJ2-3 and V is TRBV4-2; TRBD2 matches 8 bases. The sequencing sample was made of blood. This receptor was identified in a woman younger than 35 in good health. The CDR3 region is CASSQELAASISDTQYF. CDR3 coding DNA: TGTGCCAGCAGCCAAGAACTAGCGGCTTCTATTTCTGATACGCAGTATTTT.